The next 25 T cell receptor beta chains were all read from a single sample in a study of OX40 agonist ivuxolimab in advanced cancers. TCRdb keeps only in-frame clones here, not all; method: immunoSEQ multiplex PCR. The table includes 40,000 to 50,000 clones, around 92% detected once. The source was CD4+ or CD8+ T cells sorted from blood, collected in a trial of the OX40 agonist ivuxolimab. The source of these receptors is an adult with an advanced solid tumor such as melanoma, head and neck, liver or kidney cancer.

The chain is built from TRBV7-1 and TRBJ2-1, with D perhaps TRBD2 (5 bases). TRBV7-1 is designated an ORF whose function remains uncertain. CDR3 length: 13 residues. V gave up 3 bases and J gave up 7 bases, with 10 bases separating them. The CDR3 loop is CASSSGVQNEQFF. The CDR3 nucleotides read TGTGCCAGCAGCTCGGGAGTTCAGAATGAGCAGTTCTTC.

The chain recombines TRBV6-6 with TRBJ1-3; D may be TRBD1 (5 bases). Trimming removed 5 bases from V and 0 bases from J, with 8 bases in between. The V gene's germline CDR1 is MNHNY and CDR2 SVGAGI (reference sequence). The CDR3 length is 14 residues. CDR3 sequence reads: CASSTGYSGNTIYF. Written as DNA, the CDR3 is TGTGCCAGCAGTACAGGATACTCTGGAAACACCATATATTTT.

This chain connects TRBV25-1 to TRBJ2-2, with a possible D match to TRBD1 (6 bases). In germline, CDR1 is MGHDK, CDR2 SYGVNS. This CDR3 region has 13 residues. Trimming cost V 7 bases and J 6 bases, with 12 bases left between them. CDR3 loop: CASNQGLAGELFF. The CDR3 DNA sequence: TGTGCCAGCAATCAGGGGTTGGCCGGGGAGCTGTTTTTT.

The V and J genes are TRBV11-3 and TRBJ2-7; D is unresolved. The CDR3 spans 13 residues. Trimming took off 1 base at V and 6 bases at J, with 10 bases between the two ends. CDR1 and CDR2 from the germline V gene are SGHNT and YENEEA. The CDR3 region has the DNA TGTGCCAGCAGCTTAGTAGGTGGGGTCGAGCAGTACTTC. Protein product: CASSLVGGVEQYF.

The chain combines TRBV27 with TRBJ2-2; possibly TRBD1 or TRBD2 for D (6 bases each). Trimming took 1 base from V and 7 from J, leaving 19 bases between them. The CDR3 sequence is 17 residues long. In germline, CDR1 is MNHEY, CDR2 SMNVEV (reference sequence). CDR3 coding DNA: TGTGCCAGCAGTTTATTAGTTACGTCAGGGGAGGTCGGGGAGCTGTTTTTT. This translates into CASSLLVTSGEVGELFF.

V gene TRBV6-1 combines with J gene TRBJ1-5; D gene uncertain. The V end was cut by 4 bases, the J end by 7 bases, with 8 bases between. The CDR3 runs to 12 residues. Germline CDR1 MNHNS, CDR2 SASEGT. The CDR3 sequence: CASSARRQPQHF. In DNA form, the CDR3 reads TGTGCCAGCAGTGCCCGCAGACAGCCCCAGCATTTT.

This clone was counted a single time. V is TRBV9 and J is TRBJ1-4, with D uncertain. The CDR3 loop spans 14 amino acids. Germline V CDR1 and CDR2: SGDLS, YYNGEE. The V gene lost 0 bases and the J gene lost 5 bases, with 8 bases spanning the gap. CDR3 sequence (DNA): TGTGCCAGCAGCGTAGGGACCTGGAATGAAAAACTGTTTTTT. This sequence encodes CASSVGTWNEKLFF.

The chain uses TRBV4-3 and TRBJ2-1, with D possibly called TRBD1 or TRBD2 (7 bases each). Per the germline V gene, CDR1 is LGHNA and CDR2 is YSLEER. V was clipped by 0 bases and J by 9 bases, with 15 bases between them. The CDR3 has 15 amino acids. In DNA, the CDR3 is TGCGCCAGCAGCCAAGACCGGGCAGGGGGGGGTGAGCAGTTCTTC. Its protein product is CASSQDRAGGGEQFF.

The chain recombines TRBV5-1 with TRBJ2-5, with 7 bases that match TRBD1. The CDR3 totals 15 residues. CDR1 and CDR2 from the germline V gene are SGHRS and YFSETQ. V was pared by 0 bases and J by 2 bases, with 4 bases of the junction left unmatched. The CDR3 region is CASSLAWGQQETQYF. The CDR3 coding sequence is TGCGCCAGCAGCTTGGCCTGGGGACAGCAAGAGACCCAGTACTTC.

The V gene is TRBV5-5, the J gene TRBJ2-2; D may correspond to TRBD1 or TRBD2 (5 bases each). The length of the CDR3 is 14 residues. Trimming removed 3 bases at V and 1 base at J, with 7 bases between. Germline CDR1 is SGHKS and CDR2 is YYEKEE (reference sequence). DNA for the CDR3: TGTGCCAGCAGCTGGGACGGGAACACCGGGGAGCTGTTTTTT. Encoded protein: CASSWDGNTGELFF. Full variable domain (missing parts from reference TRBV5-5 and TRBJ2-2): DAGVTQSPTHLIKTRGQQVTLRCSPISGHKSVSWYQQVLGQGPQFIFQYYEKEERGRGNFPDRFSARQFPNYSSELNVNALLLGDSALYLCASSWDGNTGELFFGEGSRLTVL.

The chain combines TRBV7-3 with TRBJ2-7, with D unclear. CDR1 and CDR2 (germline): SGHTA, FQGTGA. This CDR3 comprises 13 residues. The V end lost 3 bases, the J end lost 2 bases, and 8 bases lay between the germline ends. CDR3 coding DNA: TGTGCCAGCAGCTTGGGCTTCACCTACGAGCAGTACTTC. Translation: CASSLGFTYEQYF.

V and J are TRBV7-2 and TRBJ2-3; weak D call: TRBD1 (5 bases). Germline-derived CDR1 and CDR2 are SGHTA and FQGNSA. Trimming removed 6 bases from V and 6 bases from J, with 16 bases in between. This CDR3 spans 14 amino acids. The CDR3 protein is CASSPGWGGDTQYF. The CDR3 coding sequence is TGTGCCAGCAGTCCAGGGTGGGGTGGGGATACGCAGTATTTT.

The chain employs TRBV30 and TRBJ1-3; no firm D call. Germline loops: CDR1 GTSNPN, CDR2 SVGIG (reference sequence). V was cut by 2 bases and J by 4 bases, with 12 bases left in between. The CDR3 totals 14 residues. Here the CDR3 reads CAWSQTVSGNTIYF. The CDR3 region has the DNA TGTGCCTGGAGTCAGACCGTCTCCGGAAACACCATATATTTT.

The chain is built from TRBV19 and TRBJ2-7; 10 bases align to TRBD1. From germline, CDR1 is LNHDA and CDR2 SQIVND (reference sequence). With 3 bases clipped from V and 3 bases from J, the junction kept 11 bases outside the gene matches. The CDR3 totals 17 residues. The CDR3 region is CASSMDRGSAPLYEQYF. The CDR3 DNA reads TGTGCCAGTAGTATGGACAGGGGGTCTGCCCCCCTCTACGAGCAGTACTTC.

This sequence joins TRBV4-3 and TRBJ1-4; the D gene is possibly TRBD1 (6 bases). The CDR3 extends over 13 amino acids. Germline V gene lookup returns CDR1 LGHNA and CDR2 YSLEER. V shed 4 bases and J shed 12 bases, with 15 bases lying between them. The CDR3 sequence is CASSPYRDLELFF. CDR3 coding DNA: TGCGCCAGCAGCCCATACAGGGATCTCGAACTGTTTTTT.

The V and J genes are TRBV5-4 and TRBJ2-7, with 14 nucleotides matching TRBD2. V lost 4 bases, J lost 3 bases, and 6 bases stayed unmatched. This CDR3 comprises 16 residues. Germline V gene lookup returns CDR1 SGHNT and CDR2 YYREEE (reference sequence). The CDR3 here is CASSLGTSGGDYEQYF. For the CDR3, the DNA is TGTGCCAGCAGCCTTGGGACTAGCGGGGGCGACTACGAGCAGTACTTC.

This chain joins TRBV18 and TRBJ1-5; D is undetermined. The CDR3 is made up of 15 amino acids. Germline values: CDR1 KGHSH, CDR2 LQKENI. Trimming pared 1 base from V and 3 bases from J, leaving 10 bases between. The CDR3 is CASSPRVGFNQPQHF. The CDR3 DNA follows: TGTGCCAGCTCACCACGGGTCGGATTCAATCAGCCCCAGCATTTT.

This clone is a singleton in its sample. CDR3 loop: CASSQDFYRPGANVLTF. CDR3 coding DNA: TGCGCCAGCAGCCAAGATTTTTATCGTCCTGGGGCCAACGTCCTGACTTTC. This chain connects TRBV4-3 to TRBJ2-6; D not certain. Germline-derived CDR1 and CDR2 are LGHNA and YSLEER. The germline V and J ends were trimmed by 0 bases and 2 bases, with 11 bases remaining between them. The CDR3 covers 17 residues.

The count of this clone is one. This chain's CDR3 is CASSLANEQYF. In nucleotides, the CDR3 is TGTGCCAGCAGCTTGGCCAACGAGCAGTACTTC. The rearrangement uses TRBV11-3 and TRBJ2-7; D remains unclear. V dropped 3 bases and J dropped 5 bases, with 5 bases sitting between them. Germline V CDR1 and CDR2: SGHNT, YENEEA. The CDR3 runs to 11 residues.

The chain combines TRBV29-1 with TRBJ2-5, with TRBD1 matching over 10 bases. The germline CDR1 and CDR2 sequences are SQVTM and ANQGSEA. The CDR3 totals 13 residues. Losses at the gene ends were 5 bases for V and 6 bases for J; bases not matched to a gene: 6. Here the CDR3 reads CSVLPGQGKTQYF. The CDR3, as DNA: TGCAGCGTTCTTCCGGGACAGGGGAAGACCCAGTACTTC.

The J gene is TRBJ2-1, the V gene TRBV7-3; TRBD1 aligns across 10 bases. The V gene end was trimmed by 4 bases and the J gene end by 8 bases; junction bases not matched to a gene: 11. Germline values: CDR1 SGHTA, CDR2 FQGTGA. The CDR3 sequence is 16 residues long. CDR3 protein: CASSSRDRGSLDEQFF. CDR3 DNA sequence: TGTGCCAGCAGCTCTCGGGACAGGGGAAGTTTGGATGAGCAGTTCTTC.

This chain connects TRBV4-3 to TRBJ2-3; possibly TRBD1 or TRBD2 for D (5 bases each). The ends were cut back, 0 bases at V and 6 bases at J, with 25 bases in the middle. The CDR3 has 19 residues. Looked up from germline, CDR1 is LGHNA and CDR2 is YSLEER. The chain's CDR3 is CASSQDLANRGLTGDTQYF. The CDR3 region has the DNA TGCGCCAGCAGCCAAGATTTGGCCAACCGGGGCCTGACGGGGGATACGCAGTATTTT.

This clone came up once. The V call is TRBV7-8, the J call TRBJ2-4; D unresolved. Trimming removed 8 bases from V and 0 bases from J, with 5 bases in between. In germline, CDR1 is SGHVS, CDR2 FQNEAQ. The CDR3 is 12 amino acids. This CDR3 reads CASGIAKNIQYF. The DNA of the CDR3 is TGTGCCAGCGGGATAGCCAAAAACATTCAGTACTTC.

In this sample, this clone turned up a few times. The V and J genes are TRBV7-8 and TRBJ1-1; D remains unclear. From germline, CDR1 is SGHVS and CDR2 FQNEAQ. The V gene lost 2 bases and the J gene lost 3 bases, with 22 bases spanning the gap. The CDR3 extends over 18 amino acids. CDR3 amino acids: CASSLRIQASRRYTEAFF. For the CDR3, the DNA is TGTGCCAGCAGCTTAAGGATCCAGGCCTCACGCCGGTACACTGAAGCTTTCTTT.

The chain carries TRBV29-1 and TRBJ1-1, with D uncertain. The CDR3 totals 13 residues. Between the trimmed V and J ends, which lost 1 base and 4 bases, there was a span of 10 bases. Germline loops: CDR1 SQVTM, CDR2 ANQGSEA. The CDR3: CSVEGWGVTEAFF. In DNA, the CDR3 is TGCAGCGTTGAAGGTTGGGGAGTCACTGAAGCTTTCTTT.